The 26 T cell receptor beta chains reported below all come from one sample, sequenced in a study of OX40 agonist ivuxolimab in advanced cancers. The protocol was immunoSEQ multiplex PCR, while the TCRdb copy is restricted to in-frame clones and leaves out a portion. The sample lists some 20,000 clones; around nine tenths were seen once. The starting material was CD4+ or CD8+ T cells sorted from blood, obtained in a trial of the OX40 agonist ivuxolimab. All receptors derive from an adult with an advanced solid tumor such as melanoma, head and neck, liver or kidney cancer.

The CDR3 DNA is TGTGCCAGCAGCTTGGGGACTAGCGGGGGAGGTCCCTACGAGCAGTACTTC. Its protein product is CASSLGTSGGGPYEQYF. The chain employs TRBV5-4 and TRBJ2-7; TRBD2 aligns across 13 bases. There are 17 residues in the CDR3. J was trimmed by 2 bases and V by 0 bases; bases with no gene match: 5. Germline V gene lookup returns CDR1 SGHNT and CDR2 YYREEE (reference sequence).

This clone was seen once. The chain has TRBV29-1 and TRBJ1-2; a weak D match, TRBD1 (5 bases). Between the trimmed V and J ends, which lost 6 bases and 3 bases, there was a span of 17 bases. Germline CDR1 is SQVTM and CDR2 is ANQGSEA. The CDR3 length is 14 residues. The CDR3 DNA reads TGCAGCGTGCCAGCACAGGACGCCGACTATGGCTACACCTTC. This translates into CSVPAQDADYGYTF.

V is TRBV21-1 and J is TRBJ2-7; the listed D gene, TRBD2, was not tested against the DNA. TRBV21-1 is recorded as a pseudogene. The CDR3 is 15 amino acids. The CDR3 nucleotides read TGTGCCAGCAGCGTTGCCGGGACTGACTCCTACGAGCAGTACTTC. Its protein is CASSVAGTDSYEQYF.

This CDR3 reads CASSLSSSSYNSPLHF. CDR3 coding DNA: TGTGCCAGTAGTCTGTCATCCAGCTCCTATAATTCACCCCTCCACTTT. The V call is TRBV19, the J call TRBJ1-6; D remains ambiguous. Germline CDR1 LNHDA, CDR2 SQIVND (reference sequence). V gave up 5 bases and J gave up 0 bases, with 11 bases separating them. This CDR3 has 16 amino acids.

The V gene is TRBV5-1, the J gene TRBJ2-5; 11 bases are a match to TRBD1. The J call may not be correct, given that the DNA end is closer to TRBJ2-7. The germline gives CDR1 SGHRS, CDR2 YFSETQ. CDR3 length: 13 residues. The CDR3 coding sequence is TGCGCCAGCAGCCCGGGACAGGGGGTCGAGCAGTACTTC. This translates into CASSPGQGVEQYF.

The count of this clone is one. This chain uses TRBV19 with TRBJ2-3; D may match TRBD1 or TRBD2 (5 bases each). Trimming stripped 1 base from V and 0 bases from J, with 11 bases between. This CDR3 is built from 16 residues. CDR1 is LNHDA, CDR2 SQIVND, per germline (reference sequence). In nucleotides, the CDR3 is TGTGCCAGTAGTATAGGGGTGGGACGGAGCACAGATACGCAGTATTTT. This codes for CASSIGVGRSTDTQYF. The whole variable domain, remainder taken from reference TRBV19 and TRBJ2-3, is DGGITQSPKYLFRKEGQNVTLSCEQNLNHDAMYWYRQDPGQGLRLIYYSQIVNDFQKGDIAEGYSVSREKKESFPLTVTSAQKNPTAFYLCASSIGVGRSTDTQYFGPGTRLTVL.

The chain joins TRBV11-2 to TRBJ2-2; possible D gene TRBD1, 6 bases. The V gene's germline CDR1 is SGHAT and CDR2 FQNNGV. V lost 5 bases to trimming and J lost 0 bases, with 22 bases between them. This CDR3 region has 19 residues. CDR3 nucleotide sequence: TGTGCCAGCAGCGACCCGGGACAAGGCCCACTTTCGAACACCGGGGAGCTGTTTTTT. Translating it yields CASSDPGQGPLSNTGELFF.

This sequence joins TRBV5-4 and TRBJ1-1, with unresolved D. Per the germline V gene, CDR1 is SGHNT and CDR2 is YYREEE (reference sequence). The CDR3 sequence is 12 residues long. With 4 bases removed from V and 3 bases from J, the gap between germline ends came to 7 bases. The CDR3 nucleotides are TGTGCCAGCAGCACCGGTGACACTGAAGCTTTCTTT. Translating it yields CASSTGDTEAFF. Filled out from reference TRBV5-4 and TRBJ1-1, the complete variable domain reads ETGVTQSPTHLIKTRGQQVTLRCSSQSGHNTVSWYQQALGQGPQFIFQYYREEENGRGNFPPRFSGLQFPNYSSELNVNALELDDSALYLCASSTGDTEAFFGQGTRLTVV.

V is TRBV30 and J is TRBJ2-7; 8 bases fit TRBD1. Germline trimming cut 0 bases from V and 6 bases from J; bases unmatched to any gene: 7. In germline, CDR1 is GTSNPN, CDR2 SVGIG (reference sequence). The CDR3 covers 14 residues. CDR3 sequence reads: CAWSVGQGAAEQYF. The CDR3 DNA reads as TGTGCCTGGAGTGTGGGGCAGGGGGCGGCCGAGCAGTACTTC.

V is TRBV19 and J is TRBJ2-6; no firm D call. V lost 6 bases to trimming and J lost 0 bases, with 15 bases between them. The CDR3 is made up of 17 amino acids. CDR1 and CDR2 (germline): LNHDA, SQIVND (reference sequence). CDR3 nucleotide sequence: TGTGCCAGTAGAGTCCGGCCTATCAGCTCTGGGGCCAACGTCCTGACTTTC. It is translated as CASRVRPISSGANVLTF.

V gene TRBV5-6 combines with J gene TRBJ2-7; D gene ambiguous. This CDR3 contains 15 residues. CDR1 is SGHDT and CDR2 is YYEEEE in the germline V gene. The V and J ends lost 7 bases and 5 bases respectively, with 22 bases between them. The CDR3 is CASATGGSQSNEQYF. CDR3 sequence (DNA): TGTGCCAGCGCTACCGGTGGCAGTCAATCCAACGAGCAGTACTTC.

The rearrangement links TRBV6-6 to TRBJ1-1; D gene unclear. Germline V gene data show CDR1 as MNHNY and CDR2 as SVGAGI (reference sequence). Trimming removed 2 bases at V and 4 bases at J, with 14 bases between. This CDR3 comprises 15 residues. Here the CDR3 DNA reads TGTGCCAGCAGTTACGATGGAGGCGGACGCACTGAAGCTTTCTTT. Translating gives CASSYDGGGRTEAFF.

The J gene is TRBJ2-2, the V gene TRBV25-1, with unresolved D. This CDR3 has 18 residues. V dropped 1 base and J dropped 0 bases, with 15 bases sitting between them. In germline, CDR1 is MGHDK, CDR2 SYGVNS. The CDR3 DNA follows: TGTGCCAGCAGTGAATCTGTCCCGGGTATCGCGAACACCGGGGAGCTGTTTTTT. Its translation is CASSESVPGIANTGELFF.

Here the CDR3 DNA reads TGTGCCAGCAGCTTAGTGGGGTCGGAGACCCAGTACTTC. This gives the protein CASSLVGSETQYF. The rearrangement links TRBV11-2 to TRBJ2-5; the D is unclear. CDR1 is SGHAT, CDR2 FQNNGV, per germline. Trimming took off 1 base at V and 5 bases at J, with 8 bases between the two ends. The CDR3 runs 13 residues.

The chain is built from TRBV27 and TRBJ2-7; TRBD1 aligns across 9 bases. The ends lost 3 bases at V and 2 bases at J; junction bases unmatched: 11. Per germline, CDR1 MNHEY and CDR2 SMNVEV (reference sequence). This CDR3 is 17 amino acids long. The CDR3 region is CASSFSLGQGTTYEQYF. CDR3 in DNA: TGTGCCAGCAGTTTCTCACTAGGACAGGGGACTACCTACGAGCAGTACTTC.

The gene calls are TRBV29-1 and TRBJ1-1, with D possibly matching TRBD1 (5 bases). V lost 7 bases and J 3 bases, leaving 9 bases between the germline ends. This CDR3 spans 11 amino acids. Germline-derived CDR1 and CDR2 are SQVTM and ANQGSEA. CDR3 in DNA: TGCAGCGGGGGAGGGGACACTGAAGCTTTCTTT. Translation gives CSGGGDTEAFF.

The CDR3 nucleotides are TGCAGCGTGCGGACAGGGGGTTCCTACGAGCAGTACTTC. Translated, it gives CSVRTGGSYEQYF. This chain connects TRBV29-1 to TRBJ2-7, with 10 bases fitting TRBD1. The germline CDR1 and CDR2 sequences are SQVTM and ANQGSEA. Trimming removed 6 bases from V and 1 base from J; junction bases left unmatched: 3. CDR3 length: 13 residues.

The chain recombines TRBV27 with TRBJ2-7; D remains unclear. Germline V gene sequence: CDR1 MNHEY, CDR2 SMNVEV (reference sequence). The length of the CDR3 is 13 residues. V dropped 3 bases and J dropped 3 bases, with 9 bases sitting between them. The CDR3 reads CASSFRASYEQYF. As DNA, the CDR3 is TGTGCCAGCAGTTTCCGCGCTAGCTACGAGCAGTACTTC.

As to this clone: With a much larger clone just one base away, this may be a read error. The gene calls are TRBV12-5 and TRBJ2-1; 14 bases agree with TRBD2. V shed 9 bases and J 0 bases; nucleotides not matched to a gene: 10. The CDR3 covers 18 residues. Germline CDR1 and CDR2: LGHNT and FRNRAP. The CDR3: CARETSGGGPFSYNEQFF. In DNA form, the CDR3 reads TGTGCTAGGGAGACTAGCGGGGGGGGCCCTTTCTCCTACAATGAGCAGTTCTTC. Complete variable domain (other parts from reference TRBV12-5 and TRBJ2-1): DARVTQTPRHKVTEMGQEVTMRCQPILGHNTVFWYRQTMMQGLELLAYFRNRAPLDDSGMPKDRFSAEMPDATLATLKIQPSEPRDSAVYFCARETSGGGPFSYNEQFFGPGTRLTVL.

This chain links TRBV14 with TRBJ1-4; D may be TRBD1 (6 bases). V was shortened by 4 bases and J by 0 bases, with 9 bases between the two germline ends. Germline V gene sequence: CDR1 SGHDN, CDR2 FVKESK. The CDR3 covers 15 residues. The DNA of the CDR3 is TGTGCCAGCAGCCGATGGACAGCAACTAATGAAAAACTGTTTTTT. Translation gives CASSRWTATNEKLFF.

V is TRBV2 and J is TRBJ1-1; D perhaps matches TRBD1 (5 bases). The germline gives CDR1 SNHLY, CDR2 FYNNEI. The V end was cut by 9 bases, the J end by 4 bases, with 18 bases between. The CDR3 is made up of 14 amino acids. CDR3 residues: CASEGEGLITEAFF. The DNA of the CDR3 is TGTGCCAGTGAGGGTGAGGGACTCATCACTGAAGCTTTCTTT.

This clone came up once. The CDR3 loop reads CASSADHYEQYF. CDR3 nucleotide sequence: TGCGCCAGCAGCGCGGACCACTACGAGCAGTACTTC. The chain joins TRBV5-1 to TRBJ2-7; D uncertain. V was clipped by 4 bases and J by 3 bases, with 8 bases between them. Per the germline V gene, CDR1 is SGHRS and CDR2 is YFSETQ. The CDR3 is made up of 12 amino acids.

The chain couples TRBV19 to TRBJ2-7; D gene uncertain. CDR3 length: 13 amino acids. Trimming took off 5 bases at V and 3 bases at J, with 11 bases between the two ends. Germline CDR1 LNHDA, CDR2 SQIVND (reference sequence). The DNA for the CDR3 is TGTGCCAGTAGTTTCGGGCCTAACTACGAGCAGTACTTC. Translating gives CASSFGPNYEQYF.

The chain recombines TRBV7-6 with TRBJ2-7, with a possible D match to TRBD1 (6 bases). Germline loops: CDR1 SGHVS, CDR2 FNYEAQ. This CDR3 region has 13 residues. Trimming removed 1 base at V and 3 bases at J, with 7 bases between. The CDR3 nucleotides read TGTGCCAGCAGCTTAGGGGACAACTACGAGCAGTACTTC. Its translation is CASSLGDNYEQYF. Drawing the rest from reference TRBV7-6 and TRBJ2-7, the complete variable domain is GAGVSQSPRYKVTKRGQDVALRCDPISGHVSLYWYRQALGQGPEFLTYFNYEAQQDKSGLPNDRFSAERPEGSISTLTIQRTEQRDSAMYRCASSLGDNYEQYFGPGTRLTVT.

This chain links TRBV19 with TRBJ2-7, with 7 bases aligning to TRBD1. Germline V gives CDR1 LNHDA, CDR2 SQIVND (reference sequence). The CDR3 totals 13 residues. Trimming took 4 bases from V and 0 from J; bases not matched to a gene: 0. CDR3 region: CASSRDSSYEQYF. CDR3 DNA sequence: TGTGCCAGTAGTAGGGACAGCTCCTACGAGCAGTACTTC.

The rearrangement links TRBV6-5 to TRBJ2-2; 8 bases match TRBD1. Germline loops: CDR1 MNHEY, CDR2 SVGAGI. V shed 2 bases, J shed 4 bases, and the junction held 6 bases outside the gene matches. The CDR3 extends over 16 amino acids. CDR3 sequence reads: CASSYGDRPFTGELFF. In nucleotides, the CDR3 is TGTGCCAGCAGTTACGGGGACAGGCCCTTCACCGGGGAGCTGTTTTTT.